One and the same sample provided the 13 T cell receptor beta chains below, sequenced in a study of blood T cell repertoires in COVID-19. Sequencing was performed with immunoSEQ multiplex PCR; in TCRdb, only in-frame clones are kept and a portion is missing. The sample includes some 22,000 clones, roughly 88% of them seen just once. Sequenced input: peripheral blood. All receptors derive from a human donor with active COVID-19. The donor label of this sample is uncertain.

For the CDR3, the DNA is TGTGCCAGCAGCTTAGAGGGGACAGGGTTTTCACCCCTCCACTTT. This gives the protein CASSLEGTGFSPLHF. The chain has TRBV11-2 and TRBJ1-6, with 9 bases lining up with TRBD1. V lost 0 bases to trimming and J lost 9 bases; unmatched junction nucleotides: 3. The CDR3 is 15 residues long. The V gene's germline CDR1 is SGHAT and CDR2 FQNNGV.

This rearrangement joins TRBV20-1 to TRBJ2-7; TRBD2 matches at 8 bases. CDR3 length: 14 amino acids. Germline values: CDR1 DFQATT, CDR2 SNEGSKA (reference sequence). V lost 3 bases, J lost 2 bases, and 6 bases stayed unmatched. CDR3: CSASRAGGAYEQYF. Written as DNA, the CDR3 is TGCAGTGCTAGTAGGGCGGGAGGAGCCTACGAGCAGTACTTC.

This sequence joins TRBV7-9 and TRBJ1-4, with TRBD1 matching 7 bases. The CDR3 runs 14 residues. The V and J ends lost 4 bases and 7 bases, in that order; junction bases with no gene match: 6. Germline V gene sequence: CDR1 SEHNR, CDR2 FQNEAQ (reference sequence). CDR3 coding DNA: TGTGCCAGCAGCTCCCGGGACAGAGGTGAAAAACTGTTTTTT. Amino acid sequence: CASSSRDRGEKLFF.

The chain is built from TRBV27 and TRBJ1-4; 8 nucleotides align to TRBD1. Germline values: CDR1 MNHEY, CDR2 SMNVEV (reference sequence). The V gene end was trimmed by 6 bases and the J gene end by 9 bases; junction bases not matched to a gene: 9. There are 14 residues in the CDR3. The CDR3 region is CASSQQGGRKKLFF. CDR3 DNA: TGTGCCAGCAGCCAACAGGGGGGAAGGAAAAAACTGTTTTTT.

The chain uses TRBV27 and TRBJ2-1; TRBD2 agrees at 8 bases. V trimming: 2 bases; J trimming: 4 bases; junction bases outside the gene matches: 10. Looked up from germline, CDR1 is MNHEY and CDR2 is SMNVEV (reference sequence). This CDR3 comprises 17 residues. CDR3 coding DNA: TGTGCCAGCAGTTTACCAGTGCTAGCGGGCCAATACAATGAGCAGTTCTTC. Its protein is CASSLPVLAGQYNEQFF.

CDR3 in DNA: TGTGCCAGCAGCCGTGGACCGCGGGAAACCGGGGAGCTGTTTTTT. Protein: CASSRGPRETGELFF. The V and J genes are TRBV14 and TRBJ2-2, with a tentative D call TRBD2 (6 bases). Germline CDR1 SGHDN, CDR2 FVKESK. The V and J ends lost 4 bases and 5 bases respectively, with 14 bases between them. This CDR3 has 15 residues.

As for this clone: The same CDR3 arises from other DNA sequences in this sample as well. The CDR3 sequence: CASSSRTGGNEQYF. DNA for the CDR3: TGTGCCAGCAGCTCCCGGACAGGGGGCAACGAGCAGTACTTC. The chain employs TRBV11-2 and TRBJ2-7; 11 bases fit TRBD1. Germline lookup yields CDR1 SGHAT and CDR2 FQNNGV. The CDR3 spans 14 residues. J lost 5 bases, V lost 4 bases, and 4 bases had no gene match.

This clone was seen a handful of times. The rearrangement links TRBV7-2 to TRBJ2-5; 12 bases line up with TRBD1. The CDR3 sequence is 16 residues long. Unmatched junction bases numbered 6, after V lost 5 bases and J lost 2 bases. Germline CDR1 SGHTA, CDR2 FQGNSA. CDR3 in DNA: TGTGCCAGCAGCCGTTGGGGACAGGGGGCTCAAGAGACCCAGTACTTC. Translating gives CASSRWGQGAQETQYF.

V and J are TRBV5-4 and TRBJ1-1; weak D call: TRBD1 (6 bases). The V end was cut by 4 bases, the J end by 11 bases, with 18 bases between. The length of the CDR3 is 13 residues. Germline assignment: CDR1 SGHNT and CDR2 YYREEE (reference sequence). The CDR3 bases are TGTGCCAGCAGCCGGGACGGGTCGGGGGGCGCTTTCTTT. Amino acid sequence: CASSRDGSGGAFF.

The rearrangement links TRBV5-5 to TRBJ1-2; D is undetermined. Germline V gene sequence: CDR1 SGHKS, CDR2 YYEKEE (reference sequence). V was pared by 0 bases and J by 2 bases, with 8 bases between. This CDR3 has 14 amino acids. CDR3 bases: TGTGCCAGCAGCTTGGGCCAGCGAAACTATGGCTACACCTTC. Its protein is CASSLGQRNYGYTF.

The CDR3 loop reads CASSQEGRSNTGELFF. In DNA form, the CDR3 reads TGCGCCAGCAGCCAAGAAGGCAGGTCGAACACCGGGGAGCTGTTTTTT. V is TRBV4-1 and J is TRBJ2-2; no clear D gene. In germline, CDR1 is MGHRA, CDR2 YSYEKL. The CDR3 runs to 16 residues. V shed 0 bases and J shed 0 bases, with 8 bases lying between them.

The CDR3 sequence: CASSVVPLRTERSNQPQHF. The CDR3 DNA is TGTGCCAGCAGTGTGGTTCCGCTCCGGACAGAAAGATCGAATCAGCCCCAGCATTTT. The chain carries TRBV2 and TRBJ1-5, with D perhaps TRBD1 (6 bases). The CDR3 loop spans 19 amino acids. Trimming took 4 bases from V and 4 from J, leaving 26 bases between them. From germline, CDR1 is SNHLY and CDR2 FYNNEI.

This clone was counted a few times. This sequence joins TRBV7-2 and TRBJ2-1; 8 positions agree with TRBD2. Per germline, CDR1 SGHTA and CDR2 FQGNSA. Unmatched junction bases numbered 12, after V lost 1 base and J lost 7 bases. CDR3 size: 17 residues. The CDR3 loop is CASSLVGRTSNVNEQFF. The CDR3 DNA reads TGTGCCAGCAGCTTAGTGGGACGGACTAGCAACGTGAATGAGCAGTTCTTC.